These 7 T cell receptor beta chains were sequenced from one sample in a study of T cell responses to AZD1222 COVID-19 vaccine. Sequencing used immunoSEQ multiplex PCR; TCRdb keeps in-frame clones, though not all of them. The sample includes about 92,000 clones, over 75% seen only once; the top ten take roughly 10%. The sequenced sample was peripheral blood, obtained on day 0 of AZD1222 vaccination. The receptors here all came from an adult in good health.

J is TRBJ1-5 and V is TRBV6-6; TRBD1 might be the D (6 bases). Trimming left V 4 bases short and J 1 base short, with 14 bases between. The CDR3 loop spans 16 amino acids. Germline V gene lookup returns CDR1 MNHNY and CDR2 SVGAGI (reference sequence). This CDR3 is CASSSPTGESNQPQHF. The CDR3 DNA reads as TGTGCCAGCAGTTCCCCGACAGGAGAGAGCAATCAGCCCCAGCATTTT.

This clone showed up just once. This chain joins TRBV23-1 and TRBJ2-7; TRBD1 agrees at 8 bases. TRBV23-1 counts as an open reading frame of uncertain function. The CDR3 is 16 amino acids. Trimming at V came to 0 bases and at J to 2 bases, leaving 6 bases not matched to a gene. CDR3 region: CASSQSTDREPYEQYF. The DNA of the CDR3 is TGCGCCAGCAGTCAATCGACGGACAGGGAGCCCTACGAGCAGTACTTC.

On this clone: Other DNA sequences in the sample encode the same CDR3. J is TRBJ2-3 and V is TRBV3-1 (or the pseudogene TRBV3-2); D gene unclear. V was clipped by 3 bases and J by 4 bases, with 2 bases between them. Germline loops: CDR1 LGHDT, CDR2 YNNKEL (reference sequence). This CDR3 comprises 11 residues. The CDR3 reads CASSQADTQYF. CDR3 sequence (DNA): TGTGCCAGCAGCCAGGCAGATACGCAGTATTTT.

The CDR3, as DNA: TGTGCCAGCAGGCATAGGGTACAAGCTTTCTTT. Translation gives CASRHRVQAFF. The V gene is TRBV6-5, the J gene TRBJ1-1; D not certain. The V and J ends lost 6 bases and 9 bases respectively, with 11 bases between them. The germline V gene encodes CDR1 MNHEY and CDR2 SVGAGI. CDR3 length: 11 residues.

The rearrangement uses TRBV18 and TRBJ2-3; no clear D. The CDR3 covers 15 residues. Germline values: CDR1 KGHSH, CDR2 LQKENI. V was trimmed by 3 bases and J by 0 bases, leaving 10 bases between them. The CDR3 sequence is CASSPLSSSTDTQYF. For the CDR3, the DNA is TGTGCCAGCTCACCCCTAAGTTCAAGCACAGATACGCAGTATTTT.

The chain combines TRBV5-8 with TRBJ2-1; D unresolved. The CDR3 has 15 residues. Trimming removed 4 bases from V and 0 bases from J, with 11 bases in between. Per the germline V gene, CDR1 is SGHTS and CDR2 is YDEGEE. CDR3 loop: CASSPEKLSYNEQFF. CDR3 in DNA: TGTGCCAGCAGCCCGGAGAAACTCTCCTACAATGAGCAGTTCTTC.

The V call is TRBV7-6, the J call TRBJ2-7; either TRBD1 or TRBD2 may supply D (5 bases each). CDR1 and CDR2 from the germline V gene are SGHVS and FNYEAQ. The CDR3 totals 14 residues. Trimming left V 3 bases short and J 3 bases short, with 12 bases between. The CDR3: CASSLTAVGYEQYF. For the CDR3, the DNA is TGTGCCAGCAGCTTGACAGCGGTAGGCTACGAGCAGTACTTC. The full variable domain, rest sourced from reference TRBV7-6 and TRBJ2-7, is GAGVSQSPRYKVTKRGQDVALRCDPISGHVSLYWYRQALGQGPEFLTYFNYEAQQDKSGLPNDRFSAERPEGSISTLTIQRTEQRDSAMYRCASSLTAVGYEQYFGPGTRLTVT.